Following are 14 T cell receptor beta chains from one sample sequenced in a study of cytomegalovirus exposure and HLA in healthy donors. Repertoires were generated with immunoSEQ multiplex PCR, while TCRdb's copy carries only in-frame clones and drops some. The table has approximately 260,000 clones, 86% seen once. The sequencing input was PBMCs. The origin of the receptors is a woman between 18 and 29 years old in good health and CMV-seronegative.

V and J are TRBV15 and TRBJ1-3; no reliable D call. V lost 1 base and J lost 8, with 6 bases in between. The germline CDR1 and CDR2 sequences are LNHNV and YYDKDF (reference sequence). This CDR3 has 12 residues. The CDR3 DNA is TGTGCCACCAGCAGAGGGGAGGACACCATATATTTT. Translating it yields CATSRGEDTIYF. The whole variable domain, filled in from reference TRBV15 and TRBJ1-3, reads DAMVIQNPRYQVTQFGKPVTLSCSQTLNHNVMYWYQQKSSQAPKLLFHYYDKDFNNEADTPDNFQSRRPNTSFCFLDIRSPGLGDTAMYLCATSRGEDTIYFGEGSWLTVV.

The V gene is TRBV21-1, the J gene TRBJ1-2. TRBV21-1 is a pseudogene segment. CDR3 length: 14 residues. CDR3 DNA sequence: TGTGCCAGTCGTCGGGGGTCTGGTAACTATGGCTACACCTTC. Protein sequence: CASRRGSGNYGYTF.

This chain connects TRBV19 to TRBJ2-7; tentative D call: TRBD1 (6 bases). The CDR3 spans 13 residues. Between the trimmed V and J ends, which lost 4 bases and 3 bases, there was a span of 10 bases. Germline values: CDR1 LNHDA, CDR2 SQIVND (reference sequence). CDR3 loop: CASSTGTHYEQYF. The CDR3 coding sequence is TGTGCCAGTAGTACCGGGACACACTACGAGCAGTACTTC.

The chain uses TRBV30 and TRBJ1-5; 7 nucleotides match TRBD1. The CDR3 totals 14 residues. After removal of 1 base from V and 2 bases from J, the junction contained 2 bases not matched to a gene. Germline V gene data show CDR1 as GTSNPN and CDR2 as SVGIG (reference sequence). CDR3: CAWSETGGNQPQHF. CDR3 in DNA: TGTGCCTGGAGTGAAACAGGGGGCAATCAGCCCCAGCATTTT.

The chain carries TRBV7-8 and TRBJ2-7; 7 nucleotides align to TRBD1. J was trimmed by 3 bases and V by 5 bases; bases with no gene match: 10. CDR3 length: 15 residues. Germline lookup yields CDR1 SGHVS and CDR2 FQNEAQ. This CDR3 is CASSAANRGGYEQYF. The CDR3 nucleotides read TGTGCCAGCAGCGCGGCTAACAGGGGCGGCTACGAGCAGTACTTC.

The V and J genes are TRBV5-1 and TRBJ2-3; D is perhaps TRBD2 (6 bases). The CDR3 has 14 amino acids. Germline CDR1 and CDR2: SGHRS and YFSETQ. Trimming removed 0 bases at V and 5 bases at J, with 10 bases between. The CDR3: CASSLDGSLDTQYF. CDR3 sequence (DNA): TGCGCCAGCAGCTTGGACGGGAGTTTAGATACGCAGTATTTT.

The rearrangement links TRBV30 to TRBJ2-7; TRBD1 matches 11 bases. Germline assignment: CDR1 GTSNPN and CDR2 SVGIG (reference sequence). The V segment lost 4 bases and the J segment 3 bases; nucleotides outside the gene matches: 8. The CDR3 has 15 amino acids. The CDR3 DNA reads as TGTGCCTGGACTGCGGCCGGGACAGGGGGCTACGAGCAGTACTTC. Its translation: CAWTAAGTGGYEQYF.

This clone is a singleton in its sample. The chain uses TRBV5-1 and TRBJ1-5; D uncertain. Between the trimmed V and J ends, which lost 5 bases and 2 bases, there was a span of 11 bases. Germline V gene lookup returns CDR1 SGHRS and CDR2 YFSETQ. This CDR3 spans 14 amino acids. The CDR3 is CASSPRSGNQPQHF. CDR3 bases: TGCGCCAGCAGTCCCCGCTCAGGCAATCAGCCCCAGCATTTT.

This chain connects TRBV6-4 to TRBJ1-2; D remains ambiguous. This CDR3 comprises 15 residues. Germline V CDR1 and CDR2: MRHNA, SNTAGT. Between the trimmed V and J ends, which lost 2 bases and 4 bases, there was a span of 14 bases. The CDR3 is CASSDRTSVPYGYTF. In nucleotides, the CDR3 is TGTGCCAGCAGTGACCGCACCTCGGTGCCCTATGGCTACACCTTC.

The chain couples TRBV5-1 to TRBJ2-5; 13 bases align to TRBD2. Germline V gives CDR1 SGHRS, CDR2 YFSETQ. Trimming took 1 base from V and 4 from J; bases not matched to a gene: 10. CDR3 size: 18 residues. Written as DNA, the CDR3 is TGCGCCAGCAGCTTGAAGGCGACTAGCGGGGGGTCTCCAGAGACCCAGTACTTC. This codes for CASSLKATSGGSPETQYF.

The rearrangement links TRBV6-5 to TRBJ1-3; 7 bases are shared with TRBD1. The CDR3 consists of 15 residues. Germline CDR1 MNHEY, CDR2 SVGAGI. With 6 bases clipped from V and 4 bases from J, the junction kept 9 bases outside the gene matches. CDR3 loop: CASRATGASGNTIYF. The CDR3 nucleotides are TGTGCCAGCAGGGCCACAGGGGCCTCAGGAAACACCATATATTTT.

The chain combines TRBV6-1 with TRBJ2-2; 8 nucleotides align to TRBD1. Germline V lookup: CDR1 MNHNS, CDR2 SASEGT. The CDR3 contains 14 residues. Trimming at V came to 10 bases and at J to 3 bases, leaving 7 bases not matched to a gene. CDR3 sequence reads: CAISDRADTGELFF. The CDR3 DNA sequence: TGTGCCATCTCGGACAGGGCGGACACCGGGGAGCTGTTTTTT.

The V and J genes are TRBV7-9 and TRBJ2-1; 9 bases are a match to TRBD1. The CDR3 is 16 amino acids. Looked up from germline, CDR1 is SEHNR and CDR2 is FQNEAQ (reference sequence). V lost 5 bases and J lost 0; bases outside the gene matches: 5. CDR3 sequence (DNA): TGTGCCAGCAGCGCGGGGACAGGGAGCTCCTACAATGAGCAGTTCTTC. Protein product: CASSAGTGSSYNEQFF.

The chain carries TRBV11-2 and TRBJ1-2; the match to TRBD1 covers 7 bases. This CDR3 comprises 13 residues. CDR1 and CDR2 from the germline V gene are SGHAT and FQNNGV. The junction had 5 bases not matched to a gene; V was cut back by 4 bases and J by 6 bases. As DNA, the CDR3 is TGTGCCAGCAGCTCCTTTCAGGGGGATGGCTACACCTTC. Translation gives CASSSFQGDGYTF.